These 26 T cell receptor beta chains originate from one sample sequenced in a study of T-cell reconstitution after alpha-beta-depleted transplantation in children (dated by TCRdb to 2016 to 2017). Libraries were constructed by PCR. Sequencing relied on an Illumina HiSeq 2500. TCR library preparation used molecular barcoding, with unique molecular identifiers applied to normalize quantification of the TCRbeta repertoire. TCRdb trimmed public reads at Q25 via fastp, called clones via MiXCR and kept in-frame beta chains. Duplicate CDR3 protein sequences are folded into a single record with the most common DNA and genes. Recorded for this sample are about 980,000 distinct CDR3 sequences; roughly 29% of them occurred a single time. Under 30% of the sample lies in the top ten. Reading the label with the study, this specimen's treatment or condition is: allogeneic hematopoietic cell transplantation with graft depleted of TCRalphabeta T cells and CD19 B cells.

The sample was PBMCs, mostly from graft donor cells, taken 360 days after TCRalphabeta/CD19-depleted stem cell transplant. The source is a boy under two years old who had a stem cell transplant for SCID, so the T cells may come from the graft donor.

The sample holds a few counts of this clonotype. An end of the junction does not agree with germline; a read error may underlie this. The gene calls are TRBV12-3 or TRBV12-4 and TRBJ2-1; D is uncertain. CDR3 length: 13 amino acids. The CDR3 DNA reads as TGTGCCAGCAGTTCTACCTCCCACAATGAGCAGTTCTTC. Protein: CASSSTSHNEQFF.

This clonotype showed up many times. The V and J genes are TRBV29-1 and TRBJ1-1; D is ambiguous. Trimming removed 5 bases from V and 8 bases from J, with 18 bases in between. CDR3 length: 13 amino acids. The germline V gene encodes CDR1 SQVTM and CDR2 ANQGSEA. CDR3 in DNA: TGCAGCGTTCCCTTTTACGCCGGGTTGGAAGCTTTCTTT. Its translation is CSVPFYAGLEAFF.

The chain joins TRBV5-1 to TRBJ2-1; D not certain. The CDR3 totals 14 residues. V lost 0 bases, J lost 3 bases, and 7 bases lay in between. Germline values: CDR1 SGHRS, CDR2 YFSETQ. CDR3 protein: CASSLGQNYNEQFF. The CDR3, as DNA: TGCGCCAGCAGCTTGGGGCAGAACTACAATGAGCAGTTCTTC.

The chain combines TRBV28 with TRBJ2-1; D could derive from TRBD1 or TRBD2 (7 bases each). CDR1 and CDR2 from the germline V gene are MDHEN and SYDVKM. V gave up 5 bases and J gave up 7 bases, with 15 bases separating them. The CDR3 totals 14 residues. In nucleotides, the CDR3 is TGTGCCAGCAGTGGAGCGGGACAGCTGAATGAGCAGTTCTTC. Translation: CASSGAGQLNEQFF.

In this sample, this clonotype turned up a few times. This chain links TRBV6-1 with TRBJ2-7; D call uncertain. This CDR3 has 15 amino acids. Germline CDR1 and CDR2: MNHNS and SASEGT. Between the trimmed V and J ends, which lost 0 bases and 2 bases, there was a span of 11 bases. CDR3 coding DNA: TGTGCCAGCAGTGAAGCCCCAGGACGAACCTACGAGCAGTACTTC. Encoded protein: CASSEAPGRTYEQYF.

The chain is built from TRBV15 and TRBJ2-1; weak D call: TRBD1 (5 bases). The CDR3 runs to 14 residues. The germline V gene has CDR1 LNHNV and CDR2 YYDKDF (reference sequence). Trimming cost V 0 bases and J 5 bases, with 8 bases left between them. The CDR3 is CATSRDTRDNEQFF. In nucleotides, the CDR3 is TGTGCCACCAGCAGAGACACCAGGGACAATGAGCAGTTCTTC. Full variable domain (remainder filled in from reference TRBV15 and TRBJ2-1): DAMVIQNPRYQVTQFGKPVTLSCSQTLNHNVMYWYQQKSSQAPKLLFHYYDKDFNNEADTPDNFQSRRPNTSFCFLDIRSPGLGDTAMYLCATSRDTRDNEQFFGPGTRLTVL.

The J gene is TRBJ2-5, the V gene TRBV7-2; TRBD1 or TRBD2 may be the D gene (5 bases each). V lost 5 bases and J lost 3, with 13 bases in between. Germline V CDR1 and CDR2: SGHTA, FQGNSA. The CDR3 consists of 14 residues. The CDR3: CASSPGRLKETQYF. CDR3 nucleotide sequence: TGTGCCAGCAGCCCGGGACGGTTAAAAGAGACCCAGTACTTC.

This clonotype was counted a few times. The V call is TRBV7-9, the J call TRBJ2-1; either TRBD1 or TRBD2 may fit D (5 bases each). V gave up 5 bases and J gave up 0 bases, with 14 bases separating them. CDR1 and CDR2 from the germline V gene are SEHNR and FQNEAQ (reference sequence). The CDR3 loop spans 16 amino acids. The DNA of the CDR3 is TGTGCCAGCAGCGGACGGGGACCAAGCTCCTACAATGAGCAGTTCTTC. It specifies CASSGRGPSSYNEQFF.

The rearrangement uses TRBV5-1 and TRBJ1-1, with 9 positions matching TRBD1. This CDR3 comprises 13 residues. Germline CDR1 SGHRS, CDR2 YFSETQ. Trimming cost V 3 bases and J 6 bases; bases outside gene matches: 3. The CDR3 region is CASSYTGGPEAFF. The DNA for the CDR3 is TGCGCCAGCAGCTACACAGGGGGCCCTGAAGCTTTCTTT. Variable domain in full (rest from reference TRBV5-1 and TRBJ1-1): KAGVTQTPRYLIKTRGQQVTLSCSPISGHRSVSWYQQTPGQGLQFLFEYFSETQRNKGNFPGRFSGRQFSNSRSEMNVSTLELGDSALYLCASSYTGGPEAFFGQGTRLTVV.

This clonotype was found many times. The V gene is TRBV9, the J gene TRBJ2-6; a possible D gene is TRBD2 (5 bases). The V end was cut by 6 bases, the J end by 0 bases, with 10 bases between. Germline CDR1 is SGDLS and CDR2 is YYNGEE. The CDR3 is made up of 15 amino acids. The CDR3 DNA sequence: TGTGCCAGCAATTTAGGGAGCTCTGGGGCCAACGTCCTGACTTTC. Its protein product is CASNLGSSGANVLTF.

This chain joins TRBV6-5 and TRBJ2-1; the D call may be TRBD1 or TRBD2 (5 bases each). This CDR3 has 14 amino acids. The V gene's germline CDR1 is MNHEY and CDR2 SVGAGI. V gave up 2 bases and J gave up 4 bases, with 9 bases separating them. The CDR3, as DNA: TGTGCCAGCAGTTACCGGGACCGATACAATGAGCAGTTCTTC. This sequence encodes CASSYRDRYNEQFF.

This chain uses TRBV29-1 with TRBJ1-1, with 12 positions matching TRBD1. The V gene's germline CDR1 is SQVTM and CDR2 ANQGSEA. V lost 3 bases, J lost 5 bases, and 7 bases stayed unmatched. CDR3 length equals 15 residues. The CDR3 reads CSVEGTGGPRTEAFF. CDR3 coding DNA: TGCAGCGTTGAGGGGACAGGGGGCCCGAGGACTGAAGCTTTCTTT.

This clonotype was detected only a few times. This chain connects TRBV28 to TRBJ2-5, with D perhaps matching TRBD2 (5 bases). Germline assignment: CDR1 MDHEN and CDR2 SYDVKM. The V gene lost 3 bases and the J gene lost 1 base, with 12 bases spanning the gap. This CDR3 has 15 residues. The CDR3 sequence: CASSFLGESQETQYF. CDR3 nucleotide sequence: TGTGCCAGCAGTTTTTTGGGAGAGAGCCAAGAGACCCAGTACTTC.

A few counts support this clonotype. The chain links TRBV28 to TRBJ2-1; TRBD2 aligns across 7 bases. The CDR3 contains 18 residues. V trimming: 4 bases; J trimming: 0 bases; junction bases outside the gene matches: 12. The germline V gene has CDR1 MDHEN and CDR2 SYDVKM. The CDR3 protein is CASSSLTRGMSSYNEQFF. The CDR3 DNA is TGTGCCAGCAGTTCCCTGACGCGGGGGATGAGCTCCTACAATGAGCAGTTCTTC.

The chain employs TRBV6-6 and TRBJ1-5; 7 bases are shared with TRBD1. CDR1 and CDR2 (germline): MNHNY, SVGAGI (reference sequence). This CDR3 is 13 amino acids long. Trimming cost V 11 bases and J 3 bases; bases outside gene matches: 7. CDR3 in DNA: TGTGCCTGCGCAGGGGGGCCCAATCAGCCCCAGCATTTT. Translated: CACAGGPNQPQHF.

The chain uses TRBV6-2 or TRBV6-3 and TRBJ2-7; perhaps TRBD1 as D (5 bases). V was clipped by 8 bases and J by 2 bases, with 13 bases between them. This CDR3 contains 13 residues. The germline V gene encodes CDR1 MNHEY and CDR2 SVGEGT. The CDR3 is CASRNQDTYEQYF. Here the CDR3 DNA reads TGTGCCAGCCGAAACCAGGACACCTACGAGCAGTACTTC.

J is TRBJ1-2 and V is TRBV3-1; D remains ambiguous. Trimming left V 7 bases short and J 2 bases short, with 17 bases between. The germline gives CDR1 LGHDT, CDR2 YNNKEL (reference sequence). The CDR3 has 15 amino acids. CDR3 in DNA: TGTGCCAGCACCGGTACCAGGTCGTCAAACTATGGCTACACCTTC. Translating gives CASTGTRSSNYGYTF.

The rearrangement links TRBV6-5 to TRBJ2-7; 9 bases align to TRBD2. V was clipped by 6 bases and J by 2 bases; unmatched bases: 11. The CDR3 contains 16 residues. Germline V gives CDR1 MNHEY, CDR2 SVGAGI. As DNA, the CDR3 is TGTGCCAGCAGCTCTCGGGCTAGCGGGGCTACCTACGAGCAGTACTTC. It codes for CASSSRASGATYEQYF.

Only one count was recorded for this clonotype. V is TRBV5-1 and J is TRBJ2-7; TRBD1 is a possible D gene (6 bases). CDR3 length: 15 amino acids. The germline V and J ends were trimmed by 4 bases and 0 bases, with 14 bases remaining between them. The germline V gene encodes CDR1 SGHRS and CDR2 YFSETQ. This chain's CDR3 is CASSPMGAGSYEQYF. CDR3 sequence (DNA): TGCGCCAGCAGCCCGATGGGGGCGGGCTCCTACGAGCAGTACTTC. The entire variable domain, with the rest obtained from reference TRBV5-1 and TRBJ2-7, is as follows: KAGVTQTPRYLIKTRGQQVTLSCSPISGHRSVSWYQQTPGQGLQFLFEYFSETQRNKGNFPGRFSGRQFSNSRSEMNVSTLELGDSALYLCASSPMGAGSYEQYFGPGTRLTVT.

CDR3 DNA sequence: TGTGCCAGCAGTGAACTGTCCCAGGGGATCCGGCAAGAGACCCAGTACTTC. Translating it yields CASSELSQGIRQETQYF. The chain employs TRBV25-1 and TRBJ2-5, with a weak D call TRBD1 (6 bases). V lost 2 bases, J lost 2 bases, and 18 bases lay in between. CDR3 length: 17 amino acids. Germline lookup yields CDR1 MGHDK and CDR2 SYGVNS.

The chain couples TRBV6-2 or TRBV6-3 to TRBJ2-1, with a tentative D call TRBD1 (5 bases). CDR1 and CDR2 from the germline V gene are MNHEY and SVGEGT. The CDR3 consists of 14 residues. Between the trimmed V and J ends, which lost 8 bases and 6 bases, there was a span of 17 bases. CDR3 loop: CASGQGRVGNEQFF. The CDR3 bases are TGTGCCAGCGGCCAGGGCAGGGTCGGCAATGAGCAGTTCTTC.

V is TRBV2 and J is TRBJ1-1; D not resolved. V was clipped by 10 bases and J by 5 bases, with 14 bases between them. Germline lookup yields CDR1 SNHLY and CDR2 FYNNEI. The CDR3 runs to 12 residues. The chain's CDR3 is CANTGSRTEAFF. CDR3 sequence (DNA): TGTGCCAACACGGGAAGTCGGACTGAAGCTTTCTTT.

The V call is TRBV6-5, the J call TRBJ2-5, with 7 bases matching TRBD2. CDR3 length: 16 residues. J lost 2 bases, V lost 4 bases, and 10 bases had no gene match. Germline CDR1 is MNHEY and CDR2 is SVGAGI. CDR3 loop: CASSSWGGEGQETQYF. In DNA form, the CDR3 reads TGTGCCAGCAGTTCCTGGGGGGGGGAGGGGCAAGAGACCCAGTACTTC.

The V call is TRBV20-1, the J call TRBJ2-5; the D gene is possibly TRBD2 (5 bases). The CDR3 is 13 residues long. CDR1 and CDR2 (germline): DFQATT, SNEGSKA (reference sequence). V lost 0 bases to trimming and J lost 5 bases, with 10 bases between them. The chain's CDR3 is CSARDPGMETQYF. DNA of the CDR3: TGCAGTGCTAGAGATCCGGGGATGGAGACCCAGTACTTC.

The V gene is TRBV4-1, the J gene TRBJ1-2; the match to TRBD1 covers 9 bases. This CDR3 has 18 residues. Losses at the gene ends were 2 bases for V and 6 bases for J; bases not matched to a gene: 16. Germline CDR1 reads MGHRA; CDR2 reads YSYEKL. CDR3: CASSQRVQGANSGNGYTF. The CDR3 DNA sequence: TGCGCCAGCAGCCAACGAGTACAGGGGGCGAATTCCGGAAATGGCTACACCTTC.

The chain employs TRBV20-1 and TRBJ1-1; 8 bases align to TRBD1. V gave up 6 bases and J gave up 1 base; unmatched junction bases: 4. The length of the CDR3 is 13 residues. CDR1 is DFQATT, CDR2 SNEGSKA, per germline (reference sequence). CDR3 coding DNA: TGCAGTGCGGTCAGGGGGCAGAACACTGAAGCTTTCTTT. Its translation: CSAVRGQNTEAFF.